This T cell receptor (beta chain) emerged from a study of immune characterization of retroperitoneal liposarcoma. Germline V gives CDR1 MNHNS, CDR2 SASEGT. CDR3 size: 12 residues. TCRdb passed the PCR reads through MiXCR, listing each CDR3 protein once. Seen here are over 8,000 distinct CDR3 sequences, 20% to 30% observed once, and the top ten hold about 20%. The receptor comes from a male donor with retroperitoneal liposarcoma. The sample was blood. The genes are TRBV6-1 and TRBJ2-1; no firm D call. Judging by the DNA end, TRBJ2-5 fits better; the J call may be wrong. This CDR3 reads CASSEIWETQYF. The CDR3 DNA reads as TGTGCCAGCAGTGAAATTTGGGAGACCCAGTACTTC.